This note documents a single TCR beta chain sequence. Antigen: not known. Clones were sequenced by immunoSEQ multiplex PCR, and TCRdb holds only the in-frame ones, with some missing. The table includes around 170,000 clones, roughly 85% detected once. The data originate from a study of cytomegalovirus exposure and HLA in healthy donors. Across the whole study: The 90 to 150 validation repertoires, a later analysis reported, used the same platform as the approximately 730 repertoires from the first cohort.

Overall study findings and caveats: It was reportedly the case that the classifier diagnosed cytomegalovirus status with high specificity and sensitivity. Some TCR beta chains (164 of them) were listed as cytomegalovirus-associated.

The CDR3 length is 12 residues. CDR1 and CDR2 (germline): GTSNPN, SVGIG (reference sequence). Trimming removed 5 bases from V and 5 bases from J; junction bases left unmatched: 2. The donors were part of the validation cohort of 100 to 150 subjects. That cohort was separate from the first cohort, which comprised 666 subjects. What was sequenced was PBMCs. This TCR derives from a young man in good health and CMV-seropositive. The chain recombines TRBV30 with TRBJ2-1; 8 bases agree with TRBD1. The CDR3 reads CAWETGDNEQFF. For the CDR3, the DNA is TGTGCCTGGGAGACAGGGGACAATGAGCAGTTCTTC.